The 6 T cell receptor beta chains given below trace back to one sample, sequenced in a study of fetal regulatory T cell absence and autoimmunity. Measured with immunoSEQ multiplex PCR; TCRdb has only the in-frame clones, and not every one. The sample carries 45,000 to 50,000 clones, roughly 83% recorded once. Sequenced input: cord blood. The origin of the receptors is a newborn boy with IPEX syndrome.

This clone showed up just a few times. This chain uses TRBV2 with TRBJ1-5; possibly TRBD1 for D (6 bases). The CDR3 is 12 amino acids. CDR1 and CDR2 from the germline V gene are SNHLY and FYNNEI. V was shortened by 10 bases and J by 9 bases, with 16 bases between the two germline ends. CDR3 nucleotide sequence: TGTGCCACCGGGGGAGGGGGGTCGCCCCAGCATTTT. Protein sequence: CATGGGGSPQHF.

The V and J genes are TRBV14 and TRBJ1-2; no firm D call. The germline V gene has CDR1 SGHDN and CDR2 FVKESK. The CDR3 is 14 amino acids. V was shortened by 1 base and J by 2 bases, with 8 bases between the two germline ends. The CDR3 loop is CASSQGNSNYGYTF. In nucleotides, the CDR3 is TGTGCCAGCAGCCAAGGGAACAGCAACTATGGCTACACCTTC.

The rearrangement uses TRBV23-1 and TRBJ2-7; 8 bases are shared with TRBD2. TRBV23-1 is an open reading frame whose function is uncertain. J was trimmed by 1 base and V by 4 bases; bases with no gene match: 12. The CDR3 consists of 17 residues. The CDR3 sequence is CASSPWASGHFSYEQYF. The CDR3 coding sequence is TGCGCCAGCAGTCCATGGGCTAGCGGGCACTTTTCCTACGAGCAGTACTTC.

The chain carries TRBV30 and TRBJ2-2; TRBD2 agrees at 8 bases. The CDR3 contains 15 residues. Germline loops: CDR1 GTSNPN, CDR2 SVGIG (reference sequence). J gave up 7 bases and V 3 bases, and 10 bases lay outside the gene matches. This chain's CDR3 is CAWSGAGAGIGELFF. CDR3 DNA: TGTGCCTGGAGCGGAGCGGGGGCCGGGATCGGGGAGCTGTTTTTT.

The CDR3 nucleotides read TGTGCCAGCAGCTTAGGGCAGGGCCTAGTCCTTTTTACGGGGAATGAGCAGTTCTTC. This codes for CASSLGQGLVLFTGNEQFF. V is TRBV11-3 and J is TRBJ2-1, with D possibly called TRBD1 or TRBD2 (5 bases each). The V end lost 1 base, the J end lost 7 bases, and 26 bases lay between the germline ends. Germline CDR1 reads SGHNT; CDR2 reads YENEEA. CDR3 length: 19 residues.

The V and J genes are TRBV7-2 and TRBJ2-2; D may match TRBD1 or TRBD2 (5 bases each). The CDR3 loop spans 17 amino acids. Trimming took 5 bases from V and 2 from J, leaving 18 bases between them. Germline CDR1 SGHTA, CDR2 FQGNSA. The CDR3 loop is CASSVGPIDLNTGELFF. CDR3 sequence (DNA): TGTGCCAGCAGCGTGGGACCAATCGACCTAAACACCGGGGAGCTGTTTTTT.